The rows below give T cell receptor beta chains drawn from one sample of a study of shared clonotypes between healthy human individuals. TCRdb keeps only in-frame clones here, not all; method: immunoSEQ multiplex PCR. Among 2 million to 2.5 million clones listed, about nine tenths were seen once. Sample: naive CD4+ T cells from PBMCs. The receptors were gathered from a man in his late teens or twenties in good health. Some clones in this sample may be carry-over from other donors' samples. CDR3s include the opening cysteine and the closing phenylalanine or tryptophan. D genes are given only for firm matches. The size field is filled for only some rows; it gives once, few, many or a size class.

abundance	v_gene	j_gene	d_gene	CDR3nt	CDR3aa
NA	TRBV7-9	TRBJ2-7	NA	TGTGCCAGCAGCTTATGGGGCGGACTCTCCTACGAGCAGTACTTC	CASSLWGGLSYEQYF
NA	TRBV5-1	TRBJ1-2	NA	TGCGCCAGCAGCTTGGGAGGAGGGCTCTATGGCTACACCTTC	CASSLGGGLYGYTF
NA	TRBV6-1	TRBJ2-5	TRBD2	TGTGCCAGCGGAGCGGGAGGTTTGGGTGAGACCCAGTACTTC	CASGAGGLGETQYF
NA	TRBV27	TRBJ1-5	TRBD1	TGTGCCAGCAGTTCGACAGGGGCCACCCTCTCGCCCCAGCATTTT	CASSSTGATLSPQHF
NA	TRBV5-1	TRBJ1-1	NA	TGCGCCAGCAGCCTTGGACAGTCGAACACTGAAGCTTTCTTT	CASSLGQSNTEAFF
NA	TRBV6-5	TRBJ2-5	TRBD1	TGTGCCAGCAGTCCCCCCGGGACAGGGTGGACCCAGTACTTC	CASSPPGTGWTQYF
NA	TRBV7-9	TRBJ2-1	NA	TGTGCCAGCAGCTTAGCGCGGGCCAGCTCCTACAATGAGCAGTTCTTC	CASSLARASSYNEQFF
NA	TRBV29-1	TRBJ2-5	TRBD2	TGCAGCGTTGGACTGAGACTAGCGGGAGAATGGGAGACCCAGTACTTC	CSVGLRLAGEWETQYF
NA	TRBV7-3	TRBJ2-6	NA	TGTGCCAGCAGCCCTACCGGGCTTACCTCTGGGGCCAACGTCCTGACTTTC	CASSPTGLTSGANVLTF
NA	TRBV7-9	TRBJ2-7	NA	TGTGCCAGCAGCTCCGGGACATGGATGGGGACGACCTCCTACGAGCAGTACTTC	CASSSGTWMGTTSYEQYF
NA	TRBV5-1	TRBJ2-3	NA	TGCGCCAGCAGCTTGGAGCGGCGCACAGATACGCAGTATTTT	CASSLERRTDTQYF
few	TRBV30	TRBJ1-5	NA	TGTGCCTGGAGTGAAGGGAGCAATCAGCCCCAGCATTTT	CAWSEGSNQPQHF
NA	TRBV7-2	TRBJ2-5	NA	TGTGCCAGCAGCTTAGGCGCCCAGGGAGGGACCCAGTACTTC	CASSLGAQGGTQYF
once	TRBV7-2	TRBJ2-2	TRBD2	TGTGCCACCCGTAGCGGGAGCGGGGTGAACACCGGGGAGCTGTTTTTT	CATRSGSGVNTGELFF
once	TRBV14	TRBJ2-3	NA	TGTGCCAGCAGCCAAGATCTTTTCGAGGGAGGGGGAGCAGATACGCAGTATTTT	CASSQDLFEGGGADTQYF
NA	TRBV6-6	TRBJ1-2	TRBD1	TGTGCCAGCAGTTACCGGGACAGGGGATCTACCGGCTACACCTTC	CASSYRDRGSTGYTF
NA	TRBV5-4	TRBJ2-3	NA	TGTGCCAGCAACCCAGGGGCGGGAGTCATGGATACGCAGTATTTT	CASNPGAGVMDTQYF
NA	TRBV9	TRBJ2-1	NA	TGTGCCAGCAGCGTAGGGTGGGGGTCACAGCTCTACAATGAGCAGTTCTTC	CASSVGWGSQLYNEQFF
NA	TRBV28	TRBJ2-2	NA	TGTGCCAGCAGGGGAGGAGGCCCGAACACCGGGGAGCTGTTTTTT	CASRGGGPNTGELFF
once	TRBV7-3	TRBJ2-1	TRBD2	TGTGCCAGCAGCTTGAGCCCGGGACTAGCGGGAGGGAGGAGATGGAATGAGCAGTTCTTC	CASSLSPGLAGGRRWNEQFF
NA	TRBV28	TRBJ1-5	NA	TGTGCCAGCAGTTCGGGGGAAACAAATCAGCCCCAGCATTTT	CASSSGETNQPQHF
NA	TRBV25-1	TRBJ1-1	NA	TGTGCCAGCAGTGAATTGCCGGATATGAACACTGAAGCTTTCTTT	CASSELPDMNTEAFF
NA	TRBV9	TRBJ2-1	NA	TGTGCCAGCAGCGTAGTGGTTACCTACAATGAGCAGTTCTTC	CASSVVVTYNEQFF
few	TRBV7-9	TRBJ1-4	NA	TGTGCCAGCAGCTTAGTAGGGACTACTAATGAAAAACTGTTTTTT	CASSLVGTTNEKLFF
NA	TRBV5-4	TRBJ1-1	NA	TGTGCCAGCGGAACTGTTGGCCAGATCGCTGAAGCTTTCTTT	CASGTVGQIAEAFF
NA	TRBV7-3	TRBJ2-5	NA	TGTGCCAGCAGCCCCCGGTTGGAGGGGCGGGGAGAGACCCAGTACTTC	CASSPRLEGRGETQYF
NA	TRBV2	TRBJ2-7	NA	TGTGCCAGCAGTCCGTCCCGGGGAAACAGGGCGGCCGAGCAGTACTTC	CASSPSRGNRAAEQYF
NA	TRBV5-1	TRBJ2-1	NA	TGCGCCAGCAGTAGGGGCGGAGGAGAAAATGAGCAGTTCTTC	CASSRGGGENEQFF
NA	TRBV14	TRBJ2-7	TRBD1	TGTGCCAGCAGCCAAGGCCCGGGACAGGGGGCCTACGAGCAGTACTTC	CASSQGPGQGAYEQYF
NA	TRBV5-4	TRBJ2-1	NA	TGTGCCAGCAGCTTGGGTAGGGACAACAATGAGCAGTTCTTC	CASSLGRDNNEQFF
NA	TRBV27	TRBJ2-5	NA	TGTGCCAGCAGTTTGGTTAAGACCCAGTACTTC	CASSLVKTQYF
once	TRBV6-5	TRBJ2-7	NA	TGTGCCAGCAGTTACGGGCACCGCTTATACGAGCAGTACTTC	CASSYGHRLYEQYF
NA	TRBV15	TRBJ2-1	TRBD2	TGTGCCACCAGCGGCCCGACTAGCGGGTCCTACAATGAGCAGTTCTTC	CATSGPTSGSYNEQFF
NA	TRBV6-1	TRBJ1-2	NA	TGTGCCAGCAGTGAATCTAGGGGGAAAAGGGGCTACACCTTC	CASSESRGKRGYTF
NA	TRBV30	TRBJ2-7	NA	TGTGCCTGGAGTGTGTTCTCGGGGCAAGCGACCTACGAGCAGTACTTC	CAWSVFSGQATYEQYF
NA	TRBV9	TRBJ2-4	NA	TGTGCCAGCAGCGCTATAGACAGAAACATTCAGTACTTC	CASSAIDRNIQYF
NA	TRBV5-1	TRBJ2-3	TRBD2	TGCGCCAGCAGCCCCGGACAATCTAGCGGGAGTTATTTTGGCACAGATACGCAGTATTTT	CASSPGQSSGSYFGTDTQYF
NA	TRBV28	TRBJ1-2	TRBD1	TGTGCCAGCAGTTCTCCGGGACAGCCCAGCTATGGCTACACCTTC	CASSSPGQPSYGYTF
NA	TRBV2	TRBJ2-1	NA	TGTGCCAGCAGTGTGGCTAGCAGTTACAATGAGCAGTTCTTC	CASSVASSYNEQFF
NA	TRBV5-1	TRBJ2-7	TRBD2	TGCGCCAGCAGCTTGGCCCCTATGACTAGCGGGAGGCCGTACGAGCAGTACTTC	CASSLAPMTSGRPYEQYF
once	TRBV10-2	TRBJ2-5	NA	TGCGCCAGCAGTGAGTCTGCAGCACAAGAGACCCAGTACTTC	CASSESAAQETQYF
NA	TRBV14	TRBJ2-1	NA	TGTGCCAGCAGTCCCTCGGGCAGGGAGCATGAGCAGTTCTTC	CASSPSGREHEQFF
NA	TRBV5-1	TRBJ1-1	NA	TGCGCCAGCAGCTTGCCCAGCCTGAACACTGAAGCTTTCTTT	CASSLPSLNTEAFF
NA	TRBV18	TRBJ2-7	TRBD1	TGTGCCAGCTCACCCGACAGGGGGCGGGGGTACGAGCAGTACTTC	CASSPDRGRGYEQYF